This TCR beta chain was retrieved from a study of blood T cell repertoires in COVID-19. Study at large: Acute and convalescent COVID-19 specimens originated in the United States, Italy and Spain. From T cells, B-cell-depleted T cells, or PBMCs came the material, which was cDNA or gDNA.

Per the original methods: Reference gene primer amplification in the assay estimated nucleated cell counts. Libraries were prepared by immunoSEQ multiplex PCR; TCRdb keeps only in-frame clonotypes and omits some of them. That table gives V, J and clone size, and the DNA gave D and trimming. There are under 200,000 clones in the sample; 86% occur only once, and 7% to 7.5% lies in the top ten. The CDR3 has 13 residues. CDR1 is MDHEN and CDR2 is SYDVKM in the germline V gene. The V and J ends lost 11 bases and 3 bases respectively, with 16 bases between them. The gene calls are TRBV28 and TRBJ1-2, with D possibly matching TRBD1 (5 bases). Specimen: peripheral blood. The sequence was obtained from a woman of 80 years or more in a cohort sampled during active or convalescent COVID-19. The CDR3 here is CALRAGPDYGYTF. In DNA form, the CDR3 reads TGTGCCCTAAGGGCAGGGCCAGACTATGGCTACACCTTC.